Shown below are 21 T cell receptor beta chains from a single sample sequenced in a study of cytomegalovirus exposure and HLA in healthy donors. The PCR contained 60 Vbeta and 13 Jbeta primers. Profiling relied on immunoSEQ multiplex PCR, and the TCRdb table lists in-frame clones only, not all of them. The table lists 140,000 to 150,000 clones, about two thirds of them singletons. Input material: PBMCs. Source of these receptors: a man aged 40-49 years in good health and CMV-seronegative.

V and J are TRBV13 and TRBJ2-7; possible D gene TRBD1, 6 bases. With 5 bases removed from V and 6 bases from J, the gap between germline ends came to 17 bases. This CDR3 has 14 residues. Germline V gene sequence: CDR1 PRHDT, CDR2 FYEKMQ (reference sequence). The CDR3 coding sequence is TGTGCCAGCAGCCGCAGGACAGCCACTTCCGAGCAGTACTTC. Translated, it gives CASSRRTATSEQYF. The entire variable domain, with the rest obtained from reference TRBV13 and TRBJ2-7, is as follows: AAGVIQSPRHLIKEKRETATLKCYPIPRHDTVYWYQQGPGQDPQFLISFYEKMQSDKGSIPDRFSAQQFSDYHSELNMSSLELGDSALYFCASSRRTATSEQYFGPGTRLTVT.

The CDR3 DNA is TGTGCCAGCAGCTCACAGGGTTGGAGCTCAGATACGCAGTATTTT. Amino acid sequence: CASSSQGWSSDTQYF. This rearrangement joins TRBV7-8 to TRBJ2-3, with D possibly being TRBD1 (6 bases). There are 15 residues in the CDR3. The germline V gene has CDR1 SGHVS and CDR2 FQNEAQ. The ends were cut back, 4 bases at V and 4 bases at J, with 15 bases in the middle.

This chain joins TRBV19 and TRBJ1-2, with a possible D match to TRBD1 (6 bases). In germline, CDR1 is LNHDA, CDR2 SQIVND (reference sequence). The CDR3 has 13 amino acids. The V end was cut by 7 bases, the J end by 4 bases, with 13 bases between. CDR3 sequence: CASTPDSRYGYTF. As DNA, the CDR3 is TGTGCCAGTACCCCGGACAGTCGCTATGGCTACACCTTC.

J is TRBJ1-2 and V is TRBV7-9, with 11 bases that match TRBD1. Losses at the gene ends were 3 bases for V and 4 bases for J; bases not matched to a gene: 4. This CDR3 has 15 residues. The germline V gene has CDR1 SEHNR and CDR2 FQNEAQ (reference sequence). For the CDR3, the DNA is TGTGCCAGCAGCTTTCGGACAGGGGGCGGCTATGGCTACACCTTC. Translated: CASSFRTGGGYGYTF.

This chain links TRBV2 with TRBJ2-1; D is unresolved. The CDR3 extends over 16 amino acids. V shed 6 bases and J shed 0 bases, with 15 bases lying between them. The germline CDR1 and CDR2 sequences are SNHLY and FYNNEI. The CDR3 here is CASSFLGSASYNEQFF. The DNA of the CDR3 is TGTGCCAGCAGCTTCCTGGGCTCCGCCTCCTACAATGAGCAGTTCTTC. Using reference TRBV2 and TRBJ2-1 for the parts outside the CDR3, the full variable domain is EPEVTQTPSHQVTQMGQEVILRCVPISNHLYFYWYRQILGQKVEFLVSFYNNEISEKSEIFDDQFSVERPDGSNFTLKIRSTKLEDSAMYFCASSFLGSASYNEQFFGPGTRLTVL.

The J gene is TRBJ1-6, the V gene TRBV6-5; D uncertain. V was cut by 7 bases and J by 6 bases, with 13 bases left in between. The CDR3 consists of 14 residues. Germline V gene sequence: CDR1 MNHEY, CDR2 SVGAGI. The CDR3 is CASKRQAGNSPLHF. The CDR3 DNA reads as TGTGCCAGCAAACGTCAGGCGGGTAATTCACCCCTCCACTTT.

The chain uses TRBV28 and TRBJ1-3; TRBD1 aligns across 10 bases. V lost 6 bases to trimming and J lost 10 bases; unmatched junction nucleotides: 9. The CDR3 has 14 amino acids. Germline CDR1 and CDR2: MDHEN and SYDVKM. The CDR3 reads CASSYTRQGATIYF. As DNA, the CDR3 is TGTGCCAGCAGCTACACCCGACAGGGGGCAACCATATATTTT.

J is TRBJ2-7 and V is TRBV7-2, with D possibly being TRBD2 (5 bases). The CDR3 has 15 residues. V lost 5 bases to trimming and J lost 3 bases, with 17 bases between them. CDR1 and CDR2 (germline): SGHTA, FQGNSA. The CDR3 region has the DNA TGTGCCAGCAGCCCCTTTGAGGGTTCTTACTACGAGCAGTACTTC. Amino acids: CASSPFEGSYYEQYF.

The V call is TRBV6-5, the J call TRBJ2-7, with 11 nucleotides matching TRBD2. The trim removed 4 bases at V and 4 bases at J, leaving 9 bases unmatched. The CDR3 has 16 amino acids. Germline CDR1 MNHEY, CDR2 SVGAGI. The DNA of the CDR3 is TGTGCCAGCAGTTCCCTTAGCGGGGGGGCCTCATACGAGCAGTACTTC. Translated, it gives CASSSLSGGASYEQYF.

The genes are TRBV30 and TRBJ2-5; unclear D gene. The end of the DNA fits TRBJ2-7 better, so the J call may be wrong. CDR1 is GTSNPN and CDR2 is SVGIG in the germline V gene (reference sequence). The CDR3 consists of 12 residues. DNA for the CDR3: TGTGCCTGGAGTCCTAGTGCAAACGAGCAGTACTTC. It translates to CAWSPSANEQYF.

The chain has TRBV19 and TRBJ1-2; no firm D call. From germline, CDR1 is LNHDA and CDR2 SQIVND (reference sequence). The CDR3 runs to 12 residues. The germline V and J ends were trimmed by 3 bases and 6 bases, with 8 bases remaining between them. The CDR3 DNA is TGTGCCAGTAGTATCAGTGGTGATGGCTACACCTTC. This gives the protein CASSISGDGYTF. The full variable domain, rest sourced from reference TRBV19 and TRBJ1-2, is DGGITQSPKYLFRKEGQNVTLSCEQNLNHDAMYWYRQDPGQGLRLIYYSQIVNDFQKGDIAEGYSVSREKKESFPLTVTSAQKNPTAFYLCASSISGDGYTFGSGTRLTVV.

The chain has TRBV5-1 and TRBJ2-2; D unclear. Germline loops: CDR1 SGHRS, CDR2 YFSETQ. V lost 1 base and J lost 5, with 6 bases in between. The CDR3 spans 13 residues. CDR3 nucleotides: TGCGCCAGCAGCTTGACAGATACCGGGGAGCTGTTTTTT. This encodes CASSLTDTGELFF.

Only a few counts were recorded for this clone. The chain recombines TRBV5-4 with TRBJ1-2; D possibly corresponds to TRBD1 (5 bases). The CDR3 loop spans 14 amino acids. Germline V CDR1 and CDR2: SGHNT, YYREEE (reference sequence). Trimming took 2 bases from V and 7 from J, leaving 15 bases between them. Here the CDR3 reads CASSFMARAGGYTF. The CDR3 DNA is TGTGCCAGCAGCTTTATGGCCAGGGCCGGTGGCTACACCTTC. Together with reference TRBV5-4 and TRBJ1-2, the CDR3 gives the full variable domain: ETGVTQSPTHLIKTRGQQVTLRCSSQSGHNTVSWYQQALGQGPQFIFQYYREEENGRGNFPPRFSGLQFPNYSSELNVNALELDDSALYLCASSFMARAGGYTFGSGTRLTVV.

V usage is TRBV29-1 and J usage is TRBJ2-1; maybe TRBD2 (5 bases). The CDR3 runs 13 residues. The V end lost 3 bases, the J end lost 4 bases, and 10 bases lay between the germline ends. CDR1 SQVTM and CDR2 ANQGSEA come from the germline V gene. The CDR3 reads CSVEDSQYNEQFF. The CDR3 region has the DNA TGCAGCGTTGAGGACTCTCAATACAATGAGCAGTTCTTC.

The rearrangement links TRBV5-1 to TRBJ2-3; 10 bases map to TRBD2. Germline V gene sequence: CDR1 SGHRS, CDR2 YFSETQ. CDR3 length: 18 residues. The J segment lost 2 bases and the V segment lost 0 bases, leaving 9 bases of the junction unmatched. Here the CDR3 DNA reads TGCGCCAGCAGCTTGGATCTGGGTAGCGGGGGGTACACAGATACGCAGTATTTT. Protein product: CASSLDLGSGGYTDTQYF.

V gene TRBV30 combines with J gene TRBJ1-6; TRBD1 matches at 7 bases. The J segment lost 6 bases and the V segment lost 2 bases, leaving 10 bases of the junction unmatched. The V gene's germline CDR1 is GTSNPN and CDR2 SVGIG (reference sequence). The CDR3 has 16 amino acids. CDR3 DNA sequence: TGTGCCTGGAGTCAAGAGACAGGGTCTCGTAATTCACCCCTCCACTTT. Amino acid sequence: CAWSQETGSRNSPLHF.

V usage is TRBV18 and J usage is TRBJ2-7; the D gene is possibly TRBD2 (7 bases). Germline assignment: CDR1 KGHSH and CDR2 LQKENI. V lost 2 bases and J lost 6, with 17 bases in between. The CDR3 totals 15 residues. In DNA form, the CDR3 reads TGTGCCAGCTCACCAAAGATAACAGGGAGGGGCGAGCAGTACTTC. Its translation: CASSPKITGRGEQYF.

The chain joins TRBV11-2 to TRBJ1-1; D perhaps matches TRBD1 (5 bases). The CDR3 has 13 residues. The germline V gene has CDR1 SGHAT and CDR2 FQNNGV. With 2 bases removed from V and 2 bases from J, the gap between germline ends came to 6 bases. In DNA form, the CDR3 reads TGTGCCAGCAGCTTACAGGGAAACACTGAAGCTTTCTTT. Translating gives CASSLQGNTEAFF.

Turning to this clone: The sample has other DNA sequences that encode this CDR3 too. This chain links TRBV5-1 with TRBJ2-3; D unresolved. Germline CDR1 and CDR2: SGHRS and YFSETQ. The CDR3 runs to 14 residues. V dropped 0 bases and J dropped 1 base, with 6 bases sitting between them. CDR3 region: CASSLGGGTDTQYF. DNA for the CDR3: TGCGCCAGCAGCTTGGGCGGAGGCACAGATACGCAGTATTTT.

The genes are TRBV6-1 and TRBJ1-5; D is undetermined. Germline CDR1 MNHNS, CDR2 SASEGT. The CDR3 is made up of 14 amino acids. V lost 6 bases and J 1 base, leaving 10 bases between the germline ends. This CDR3 is CASSPRGSNQPQHF. CDR3 DNA sequence: TGTGCCAGCAGCCCCCGGGGAAGCAATCAGCCCCAGCATTTT.

The V call is TRBV5-4, the J call TRBJ2-1, with 8 nucleotides matching TRBD2. CDR3 length: 17 residues. CDR1 SGHNT and CDR2 YYREEE come from the germline V gene (reference sequence). V shed 0 bases and J 6 bases; nucleotides not matched to a gene: 11. DNA of the CDR3: TGTGCCAGCAGCTTGGGGCCGGGACTAGGCCTCCCCAATGAGCAGTTCTTC. Its translation: CASSLGPGLGLPNEQFF.